These T cell receptor beta chains were read from a single sample in a study of Graves' ophthalmopathy and Graves' hyperthyroidism. MiXCR, applied by TCRdb to the multiplex PCR reads, yields one record per CDR3 protein. The sample lists 200,000 to 250,000 distinct CDR3 sequences, around a fifth seen once, with about 46% in the top ten. Sequencing was done on a sample of peripheral blood. Source of these receptors: a woman between 50 and 59 years old with Graves' ophthalmopathy. Each CDR3 is given with its conserved first and last residue. A D gene is named only where the DNA matches it firmly. Clone sizes are given selectively: once, few, many, or a class where the clone is expanded.

13	TRBV30	.	TRBJ1-2	.	TGTGCCTGGAGTTGGGGACAAGGAATTGGCTACACCTTC	CAWSWGQGIGYTF
16	TRBV2	.	TRBJ1-5	many	TGTGCCAGCAGACCACCGGGACCGATTAGCAATCAGCCCCAGCATTTT	CASRPPGPISNQPQHF
14	TRBV7-9	.	TRBJ1-5	.	TGTGCCAGCAGTCAGGACAGCTTCAATCAGCCCCAGCATTTT	CASSQDSFNQPQHF
13	TRBV15	.	TRBJ1-1	many	TGTGCCACCAGCAGAGAAAGGACAGTGCGCGCTTTCTTT	CATSRERTVRAFF
14	TRBV6-1	TRBD1	TRBJ1-1	many	TGTGCCAGCAGGCAGACAGGGGTCGACACTGAAGCTTTCTTT	CASRQTGVDTEAFF
13	TRBV20-1	.	TRBJ2-4	.	TGCAGTGCCGGGCTGGTAGCCAAAAACATTCAGTACTTC	CSAGLVAKNIQYF
15	TRBV2	.	TRBJ2-2	many	TGTGCCAGCAGCTTCGAGGGCGGGAATCGTCTGGAGCTGTTTTTT	CASSFEGGNRLELFF
13	TRBV5-1	.	TRBJ1-2	.	TGCGCCAGCAGCTTGGAACCGAAATATGGCTACACCTTC	CASSLEPKYGYTF
15	TRBV7-9	TRBD1	TRBJ1-2	few	TGTGCCAGCAGCTTCCCTCCGGGACAGGGTGGCGGCTACACCTTC	CASSFPPGQGGGYTF
15	TRBV12-3/TRBV12-4	.	TRBJ1-2	.	TGTGCCAGCAGCTTGGCAGTCAGAAGGGATTACGGCTACACCTTC	CASSLAVRRDYGYTF
14	TRBV7-2	.	TRBJ1-1	.	TGTGCCAGCAGCTTACTCTATAAAGAGGGAGAAGCTTTCTTT	CASSLLYKEGEAFF
18	TRBV5-1	.	TRBJ2-7	.	TGCGCAAGCAGCTTGATATCACCGGGGCAGGGATTGGCACACGAGCAGTACTTC	CASSLISPGQGLAHEQYF
17	TRBV5-1	.	TRBJ1-1	many	TGCGCCAGCAGCTCGCCGGGCAGGGGCACCTTGAACACTGAAGCTTTCTTT	CASSSPGRGTLNTEAFF
16	TRBV10-3	.	TRBJ1-3	.	TGTGCCATCACACCCGTTGGGTCGGGTTCTGGAAACACCATATATTTT	CAITPVGSGSGNTIYF
12	TRBV19	.	TRBJ1-2	once	TGTGCCAGTAGTCTTCAGCAATATGGCTACACCTTC	CASSLQQYGYTF
15	TRBV28	TRBD2	TRBJ2-5	.	TGTGCCAGCAGTCCGCTGGGACTAGCGGAAGAGACCCAGTACTTC	CASSPLGLAEETQYF
11	TRBV19	.	TRBJ1-5	.	TGTGCCAGTAGTACGTTACGGCCCCAGCATTTT	CASSTLRPQHF
13	TRBV28	.	TRBJ1-1	many	TGTGCCAGCAGTTGGGGCAGGGGCACTGAAGCTTTCTTT	CASSWGRGTEAFF
14	TRBV9	.	TRBJ1-2	many	TGTGCCAGCAGCGTTAGATCCGCGATCTATGGCTACACCTTC	CASSVRSAIYGYTF
17	TRBV28	.	TRBJ1-2	once	TGTGCCAGCACCCTGACGGACCCTCAGGGAAGGGGCTATGGCTACACCTTC	CASTLTDPQGRGYGYTF
17	TRBV12-3/TRBV12-4	TRBD2	TRBJ2-7	many	TGTGCCAGCAGACATCCGGGACTAGCGGGAGTTCGCTACGAGCAGTACTTC	CASRHPGLAGVRYEQYF
14	TRBV19	.	TRBJ2-2	many	TGTGCCAGTAGGTCCAGATCGAACACCGGGGAGCTGTTTTTT	CASRSRSNTGELFF
12	TRBV30	.	TRBJ1-2	many	TGTGCCTGGAGCTATGGACCGGGAGGCTACACCTTC	CAWSYGPGGYTF
15	TRBV27	TRBD2	TRBJ2-7	many	TGTGCCAGCAGTTCAGTCCGGGCGGGGGCCTACGAGCAGTACTTC	CASSSVRAGAYEQYF
14	TRBV13	.	TRBJ2-7	few	TGTGCCAGCAGCTTAGGCCGGGATAGGCGGGAGCAGTACTTC	CASSLGRDRREQYF
12	TRBV6-5	.	TRBJ2-7	few	TGTGCCAGCAGTTTCAACACCTACGAGCAGTACTTC	CASSFNTYEQYF
17	TRBV7-8	TRBD2	TRBJ2-7	many	TGTGCCAGCACCACCACTCGGAGCGGGAGTAAAACCTACGAGCAGTACTTC	CASTTTRSGSKTYEQYF
15	TRBV6-1	TRBD2	TRBJ2-4	many	TGTGCCAGCAGGACGAGCGGGACCCAAAAAAACATTCAGTACTTC	CASRTSGTQKNIQYF
16	TRBV28	TRBD2	TRBJ2-7	medium-sized	TGTGCCAGCAGTTTCGTTGGACTAGCGGGAGAACACGAGCAGTACTTC	CASSFVGLAGEHEQYF
17	TRBV24-1	TRBD2	TRBJ2-7	many	TGTGCCACCAGTGATTGGACTAGCGGGAGTGGGACCTACGAGCAGTACTTC	CATSDWTSGSGTYEQYF
16	TRBV19	TRBD1	TRBJ2-7	many	TGTGCCAGTAGTGTAACTCCGGGACAGGGCGACTACGAGCAGTACTTC	CASSVTPGQGDYEQYF
13	TRBV4-1	.	TRBJ2-5	many	TGCGCCAGCAGCCAAGCGCGGGGTTTGGCCCAGTACTTC	CASSQARGLAQYF
14	TRBV6-5	.	TRBJ2-5	many	TGTGCCAGCAGGCCGGGACTCAACCAAGAGACCCAGTACTTC	CASRPGLNQETQYF